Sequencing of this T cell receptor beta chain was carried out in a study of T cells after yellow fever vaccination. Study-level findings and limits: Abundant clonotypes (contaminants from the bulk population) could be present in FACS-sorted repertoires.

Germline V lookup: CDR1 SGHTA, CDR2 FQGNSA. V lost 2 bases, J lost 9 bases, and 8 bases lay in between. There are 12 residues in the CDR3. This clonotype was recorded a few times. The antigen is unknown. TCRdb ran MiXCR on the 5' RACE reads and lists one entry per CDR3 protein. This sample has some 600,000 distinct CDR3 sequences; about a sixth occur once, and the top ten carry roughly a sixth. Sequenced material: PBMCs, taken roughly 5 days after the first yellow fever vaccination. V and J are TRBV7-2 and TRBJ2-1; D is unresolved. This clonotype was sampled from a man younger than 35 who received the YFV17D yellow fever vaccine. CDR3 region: CASSLKAVEQFF. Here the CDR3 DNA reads TGTGCCAGCAGCTTAAAGGCTGTTGAGCAGTTCTTC.